These 11 T cell receptor beta chains were sequenced from one sample in a study of T cell changes during pregnancy in multiple sclerosis. Method: immunoSEQ multiplex PCR; TCRdb's copy keeps in-frame clones and lacks some. Of 100,000 or so clones in the sample, around nine tenths are singletons; the top ten hold approximately 0.8%. The source was peripheral blood, collected in the second trimester of pregnancy. These receptors were taken from a female donor in good health, enrolled as a control in a pregnancy study.

The chain recombines TRBV25-1 with TRBJ1-2; 10 positions agree with TRBD1. The CDR3 is 14 residues long. CDR1 MGHDK and CDR2 SYGVNS come from the germline V gene. V trimming: 3 bases; J trimming: 8 bases; junction bases outside the gene matches: 6. DNA for the CDR3: TGTGCCAGCAGTGAGACAGGGGGCAAAAGAGGCTACACCTTC. Encoded protein: CASSETGGKRGYTF.

The chain carries TRBV5-1 and TRBJ2-3, with 8 positions matching TRBD2. The CDR3 runs 14 residues. The V segment lost 3 bases and the J segment 6 bases; nucleotides outside the gene matches: 6. The germline V gene has CDR1 SGHRS and CDR2 YFSETQ. The DNA for the CDR3 is TGCGCCAGCAGCTCGTCGGGGGGGCTCGATACGCAGTATTTT. It specifies CASSSSGGLDTQYF.

CDR3 sequence (DNA): TGCGCCAGCAGATCCTTCGGGACAGACGAGACCCAGTACTTC. Its protein is CASRSFGTDETQYF. The V call is TRBV5-1, the J call TRBJ2-5; TRBD1 agrees at 7 bases. This CDR3 region has 14 residues. The germline gives CDR1 SGHRS, CDR2 YFSETQ. The ends lost 5 bases at V and 5 bases at J; junction bases unmatched: 9.

The sample holds a few counts of this clone. V is TRBV19 and J is TRBJ1-4; no reliable D call. Germline-derived CDR1 and CDR2 are LNHDA and SQIVND (reference sequence). The CDR3 runs 11 residues. Trimming left V 3 bases short and J 7 bases short, with 3 bases between. In DNA form, the CDR3 reads TGTGCCAGTAGTATCCGTGAAAAACTGTTTTTT. Translating it yields CASSIREKLFF.

The V and J genes are TRBV19 and TRBJ1-2, with TRBD1 as a possible D gene (5 bases). Trimming shortened V by 0 bases and J by 1 base, and 12 bases separated the two germline ends. The CDR3 consists of 16 residues. From germline, CDR1 is LNHDA and CDR2 SQIVND (reference sequence). The CDR3 spells CASSIDLRGLNYGYTF. The CDR3 DNA reads as TGTGCCAGTAGTATAGATCTTCGGGGACTTAACTATGGCTACACCTTC.

In its sample, this clone was seen a few times. V usage is TRBV7-9 and J usage is TRBJ1-2, with D maybe TRBD1 (5 bases). Trimming took 4 bases from V and 2 from J, leaving 5 bases between them. The CDR3 spans 12 residues. Germline loops: CDR1 SEHNR, CDR2 FQNEAQ (reference sequence). The CDR3 sequence is CASSSGNYGYTF. DNA of the CDR3: TGTGCCAGCAGCTCAGGGAACTATGGCTACACCTTC.

The chain carries TRBV5-1 and TRBJ2-7; TRBD1 might be the D (5 bases). V was clipped by 1 base and J by 4 bases, with 15 bases between them. The CDR3 runs 15 residues. The germline V gene encodes CDR1 SGHRS and CDR2 YFSETQ. The CDR3 bases are TGCGCCAGCAGCTTGAATGGGGCAGGCCAATACGAGCAGTACTTC. It translates to CASSLNGAGQYEQYF.

In its sample, this clone was seen once. The V gene is TRBV7-2, the J gene TRBJ2-1, with 9 bases fitting TRBD2. The CDR3 loop spans 16 amino acids. CDR1 and CDR2 (germline): SGHTA, FQGNSA. The trim removed 5 bases at V and 5 bases at J, leaving 10 bases unmatched. CDR3 region: CASSIDTGTSNNEQFF. The CDR3 DNA is TGTGCCAGCAGCATAGACACAGGGACTAGCAACAATGAGCAGTTCTTC. The complete variable domain, with remaining parts taken from reference TRBV7-2 and TRBJ2-1, reads GAGVSQSPSNKVTEKGKDVELRCDPISGHTALYWYRQSLGQGLEFLIYFQGNSAPDKSGLPSDRFSAERTGGSVSTLTIQRTQQEDSAVYLCASSIDTGTSNNEQFFGPGTRLTVL.

The chain carries TRBV4-3 and TRBJ2-7; 8 bases match TRBD2. Trimming took 0 bases from V and 3 from J; bases not matched to a gene: 4. In germline, CDR1 is LGHNA, CDR2 YSLEER. The CDR3 length is 15 residues. In DNA form, the CDR3 reads TGCGCCAGCAGCCAAGAATTAGCGGGAAGCTACGAGCAGTACTTC. Translated, it gives CASSQELAGSYEQYF.

V usage is TRBV28 and J usage is TRBJ2-3; 8 bases map to TRBD1. CDR3 length equals 16 residues. Trimming cost V 7 bases and J 2 bases; bases outside gene matches: 11. Germline V gene sequence: CDR1 MDHEN, CDR2 SYDVKM. The CDR3 bases are TGTGCCAGCATCGTAGGGGGACAGGTCAACACAGATACGCAGTATTTT. It specifies CASIVGGQVNTDTQYF.

The chain recombines TRBV27 with TRBJ1-1; 8 bases fit TRBD1. Germline CDR1 reads MNHEY; CDR2 reads SMNVEV (reference sequence). The CDR3 is made up of 14 amino acids. J was trimmed by 4 bases and V by 5 bases; bases with no gene match: 6. The CDR3 reads CASSPRTGLTEAFF. The CDR3 nucleotides are TGTGCCAGCAGTCCCCGGACAGGGCTCACTGAAGCTTTCTTT.